This T cell receptor (beta chain) was sequenced for a study of T cell repertoires in cytomegalovirus infection. On the study more broadly: Recently identified HLA-C-restricted CMV epitopes and well-studied HLA-B-restricted CMV epitopes were used by the study. Both CMV infection and a matching HLA type were indicated by public TCR beta signatures. Overall study results and limits: HLA-C-restricted CMV-specific TCR beta clonotypes were dominant in the ex vivo response. Pooled public TCR beta family frequency picked out CMV carriers with the relevant HLA.

This clonotype has just a few counts. Its antigen is not known. Germline CDR1 and CDR2: SEHNR and FQNEAQ (reference sequence). The CDR3 runs to 15 residues. V lost 4 bases and J 3 bases, leaving 15 bases between the germline ends. MiXCR, run by TCRdb on the reads, gives a single entry per CDR3 protein. Of 700,000 to 850,000 distinct CDR3 sequences in the sample, approximately 29% were seen once. The input for sequencing was cultured CD8+ T cells from PBMCs, taken from culture after CMV antigen stimulation. The receptor comes from a human donor in good health (CMV status not recorded). Some clones in this sample may be carry-over from other donors' samples. The chain joins TRBV7-9 to TRBJ2-5; no firm D call. The CDR3 sequence: CASSSVQILEETQYF. The DNA of the CDR3 is TGTGCCAGCAGCTCCGTGCAGATCCTAGAAGAGACCCAGTACTTC.